Only a few counts were recorded for the clone carrying this TCR beta chain. This record belongs to a study of response to subunit inactivated influenza vaccine. TCRdb ran MiXCR on the RT-PCR reads and lists one entry per CDR3 protein. This sample has under 550,000 distinct CDR3 sequences, with around 7.7% found just once. The receptor was isolated from a man in his fifties or sixties who received an inactivated influenza vaccine. Sequenced material: PBMCs from blood, taken around 2 years after vaccination.

The CDR3 region is CASSLLAGFSSYEQYF. The DNA of the CDR3 is TGCGCCAGCAGCTTGCTGGCGGGATTTAGCTCCTACGAGCAGTACTTC. This chain links TRBV5-1 with TRBJ2-7, with TRBD2 as a possible D gene (6 bases). Germline values: CDR1 SGHRS, CDR2 YFSETQ. V was shortened by 1 base and J by 0 bases, with 14 bases between the two germline ends. The CDR3 is 16 amino acids. Drawing the rest from reference TRBV5-1 and TRBJ2-7, the complete variable domain is KAGVTQTPRYLIKTRGQQVTLSCSPISGHRSVSWYQQTPGQGLQFLFEYFSETQRNKGNFPGRFSGRQFSNSRSEMNVSTLELGDSALYLCASSLLAGFSSYEQYFGPGTRLTVT.